Below, one TCR beta chain is given with its context. This sample was included in a study of neurological immune-mediated disorders. The germline CDR1 and CDR2 sequences are KGHDR and SFDVKD. CDR3 size: 12 residues. V lost 3 bases and J lost 6, with 6 bases in between. TCRdb reanalysed the 5' RACE reads using MiXCR and keeps one entry per CDR3 protein. The sample carries under 50,000 distinct CDR3 sequences, roughly 23% recorded once. The sequencing input was PBMCs. The sequence derives from a woman aged 65 to 85 in good health. V usage is TRBV24-1 and J usage is TRBJ2-3; D unclear. CDR3 in amino acids: CATSDGADTQYF. The CDR3, as DNA: TGTGCCACCAGTGATGGAGCTGATACGCAGTATTTT.